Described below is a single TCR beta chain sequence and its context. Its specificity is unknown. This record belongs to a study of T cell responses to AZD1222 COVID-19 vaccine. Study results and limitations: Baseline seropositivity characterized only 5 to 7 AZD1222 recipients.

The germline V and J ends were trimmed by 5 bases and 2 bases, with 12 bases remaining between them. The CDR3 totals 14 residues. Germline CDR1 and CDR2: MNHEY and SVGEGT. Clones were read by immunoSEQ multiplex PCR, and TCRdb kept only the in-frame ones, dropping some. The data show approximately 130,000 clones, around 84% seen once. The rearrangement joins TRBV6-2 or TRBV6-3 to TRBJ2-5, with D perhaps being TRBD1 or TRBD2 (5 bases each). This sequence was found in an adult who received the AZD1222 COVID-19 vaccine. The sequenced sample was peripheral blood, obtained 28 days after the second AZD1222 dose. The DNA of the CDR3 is TGTGCCAGCAGTGGCTGGGGACCTCAAGAGACCCAGTACTTC. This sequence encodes CASSGWGPQETQYF.